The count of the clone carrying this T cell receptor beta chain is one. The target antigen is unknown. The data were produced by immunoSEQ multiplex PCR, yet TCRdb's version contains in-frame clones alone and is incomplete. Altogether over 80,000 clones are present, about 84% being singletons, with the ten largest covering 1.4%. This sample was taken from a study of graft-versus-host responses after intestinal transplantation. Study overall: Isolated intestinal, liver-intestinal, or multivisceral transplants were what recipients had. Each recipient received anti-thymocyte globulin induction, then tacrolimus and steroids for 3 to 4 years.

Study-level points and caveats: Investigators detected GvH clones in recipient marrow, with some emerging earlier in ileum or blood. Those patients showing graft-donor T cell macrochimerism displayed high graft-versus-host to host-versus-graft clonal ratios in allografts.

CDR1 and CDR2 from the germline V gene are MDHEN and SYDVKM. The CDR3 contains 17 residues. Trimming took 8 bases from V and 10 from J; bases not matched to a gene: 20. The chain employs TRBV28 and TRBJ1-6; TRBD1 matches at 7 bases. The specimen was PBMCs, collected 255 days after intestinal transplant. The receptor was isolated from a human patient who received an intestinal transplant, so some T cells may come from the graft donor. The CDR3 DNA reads TGTGCCAGCCAGGGGGGCGGGGCCGCCGGAGGTTTATCACCCCTCCACTTT. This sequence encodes CASQGGGAAGGLSPLHF.